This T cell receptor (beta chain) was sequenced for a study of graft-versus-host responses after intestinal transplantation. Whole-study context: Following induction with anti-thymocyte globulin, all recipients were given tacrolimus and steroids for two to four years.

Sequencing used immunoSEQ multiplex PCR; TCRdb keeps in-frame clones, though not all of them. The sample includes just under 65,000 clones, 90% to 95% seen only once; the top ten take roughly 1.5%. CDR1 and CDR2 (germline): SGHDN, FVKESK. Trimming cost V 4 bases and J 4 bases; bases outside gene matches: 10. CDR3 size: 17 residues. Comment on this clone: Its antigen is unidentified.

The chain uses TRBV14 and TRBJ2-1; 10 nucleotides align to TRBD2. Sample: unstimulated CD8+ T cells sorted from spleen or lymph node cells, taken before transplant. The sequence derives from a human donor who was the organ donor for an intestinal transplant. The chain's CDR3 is CASSLYEGLAWYNEQFF. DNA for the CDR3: TGTGCCAGCAGCCTATACGAGGGACTAGCGTGGTACAATGAGCAGTTCTTC.